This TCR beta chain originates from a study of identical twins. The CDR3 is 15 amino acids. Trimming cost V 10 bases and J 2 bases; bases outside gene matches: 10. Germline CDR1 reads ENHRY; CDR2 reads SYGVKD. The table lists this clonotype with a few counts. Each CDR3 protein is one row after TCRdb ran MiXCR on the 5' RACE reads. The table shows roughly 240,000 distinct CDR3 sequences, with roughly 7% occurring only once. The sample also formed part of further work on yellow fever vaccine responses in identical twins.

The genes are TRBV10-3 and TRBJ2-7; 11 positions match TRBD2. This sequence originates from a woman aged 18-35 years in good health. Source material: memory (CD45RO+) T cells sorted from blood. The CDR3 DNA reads TGTGCCACCGCCCAGAATAGCGGGAGGGCCTACGAGCAGTACTTC. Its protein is CATAQNSGRAYEQYF.